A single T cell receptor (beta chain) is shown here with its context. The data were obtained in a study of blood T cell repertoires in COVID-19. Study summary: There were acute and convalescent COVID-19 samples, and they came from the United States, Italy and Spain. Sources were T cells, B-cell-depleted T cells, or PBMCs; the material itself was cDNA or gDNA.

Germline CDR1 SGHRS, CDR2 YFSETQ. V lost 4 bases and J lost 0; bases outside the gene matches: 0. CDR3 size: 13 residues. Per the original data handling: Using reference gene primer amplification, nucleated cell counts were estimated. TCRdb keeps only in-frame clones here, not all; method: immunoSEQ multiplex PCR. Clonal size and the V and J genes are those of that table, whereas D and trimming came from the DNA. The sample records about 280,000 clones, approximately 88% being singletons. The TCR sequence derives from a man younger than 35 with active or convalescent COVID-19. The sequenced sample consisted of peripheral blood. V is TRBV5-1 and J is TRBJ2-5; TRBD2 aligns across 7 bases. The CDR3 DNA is TGCGCCAGCAGCGGGACTAACCAAGAGACCCAGTACTTC. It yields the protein CASSGTNQETQYF.